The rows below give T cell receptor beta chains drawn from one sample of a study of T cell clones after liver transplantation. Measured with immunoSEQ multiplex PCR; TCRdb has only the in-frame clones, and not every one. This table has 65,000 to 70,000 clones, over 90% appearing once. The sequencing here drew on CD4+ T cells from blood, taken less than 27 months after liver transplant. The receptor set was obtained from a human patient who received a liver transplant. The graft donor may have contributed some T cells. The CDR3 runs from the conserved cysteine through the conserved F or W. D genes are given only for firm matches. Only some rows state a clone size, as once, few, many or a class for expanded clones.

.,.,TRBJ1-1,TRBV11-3,CASRGGALEAFF,TGTGCCAGCAGGGGAGGGGCCCTTGAAGCTTTCTTT
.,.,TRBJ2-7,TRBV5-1,CASSLGRELSYEQYF,TGCGCCAGCAGCTTGGGACGGGAGCTCTCCTACGAGCAGTACTTC
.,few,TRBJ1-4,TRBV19,CASSMSGAREKLFF,TGTGCCAGTAGTATGTCGGGGGCTAGGGAAAAACTGTTTTTT
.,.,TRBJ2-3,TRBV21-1,CASSMGTSGLTDTQYF,TGTGCCAGCAGCATGGGGACTAGCGGTCTCACAGATACGCAGTATTTT
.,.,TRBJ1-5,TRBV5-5,CASSSSLDQPQHF,TGTGCCAGCAGCTCGAGCCTGGATCAGCCCCAGCATTTT
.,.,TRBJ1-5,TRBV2,CASSELGAGNQPQHF,TGTGCCAGCAGTGAACTAGGTGCCGGCAATCAGCCCCAGCATTTT
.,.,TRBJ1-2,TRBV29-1,CSVDYRGFYGYTF,TGCAGCGTTGATTACCGGGGATTCTATGGCTACACCTTC
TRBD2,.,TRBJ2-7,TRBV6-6,CASSYKRENYEQYF,TGTGCCAGCAGTTACAAGCGGGAGAACTACGAGCAGTACTTC
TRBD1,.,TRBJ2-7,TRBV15,CATSRSQGVYEQYF,TGTGCCACCAGCAGATCGCAGGGGGTATACGAGCAGTACTTC
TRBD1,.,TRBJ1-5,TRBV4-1,CASSQEIRGQTNQPQHF,TGCGCCAGCAGCCAGGAAATACGGGGACAGACCAATCAGCCCCAGCATTTT
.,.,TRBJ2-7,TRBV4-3,CASSQAFVLTVPYEQYF,TGCGCCAGCAGCCAAGCTTTCGTGCTCACAGTTCCCTACGAGCAGTACTTC
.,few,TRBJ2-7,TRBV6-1,CASSEGAARAVYF,TGTGCCAGCAGTGAAGGGGCGGCGCGGGCGGTGTACTTC
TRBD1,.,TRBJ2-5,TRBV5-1,CASSLEDRGQETQYF,TGCGCCAGCAGCCTCGAGGACAGGGGACAAGAGACCCAGTACTTC
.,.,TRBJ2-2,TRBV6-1,CASSRFGNTGELFF,TGTGCCAGCAGTCGGTTCGGGAACACCGGGGAGCTGTTTTTT
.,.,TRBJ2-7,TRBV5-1,CASSPETTSSYEQYF,TGCGCCAGCAGCCCCGAGACTACTAGCTCCTACGAGCAGTACTTC
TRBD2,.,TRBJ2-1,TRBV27,CASKGLQNYNEQFF,TGTGCCAGCAAGGGACTACAAAACTACAATGAGCAGTTCTTC
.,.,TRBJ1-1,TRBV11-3,CASSPTGKIDTEAFF,TGTGCCAGCAGCCCTACAGGGAAAATCGACACTGAAGCTTTCTTT
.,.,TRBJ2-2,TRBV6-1,CASSSRRGNTGELFF,TGTGCCAGCAGTAGCAGACGAGGGAACACCGGGGAGCTGTTTTTT
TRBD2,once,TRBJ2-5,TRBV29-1,CSVGVLSTSGRGQYF,TGCAGCGTTGGAGTCTTGTCGACTAGCGGGAGGGGGCAGTACTTC
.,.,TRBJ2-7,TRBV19,CASSISVASYEQYF,TGTGCCAGTAGTATTAGTGTGGCCTCCTACGAGCAGTACTTC
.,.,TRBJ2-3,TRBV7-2,CASSPQGGSSTDTQYF,TGTGCCAGCAGCCCCCAGGGCGGGTCTAGCACAGATACGCAGTATTTT
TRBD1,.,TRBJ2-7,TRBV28,CASSRQGQPTYEQYF,TGTGCCAGCAGCCGACAGGGGCAGCCTACCTACGAGCAGTACTTC
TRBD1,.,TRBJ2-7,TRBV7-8,CASSLTGTGGEQYF,TGTGCCAGCAGCTTAACCGGGACAGGGGGAGAGCAGTACTTC
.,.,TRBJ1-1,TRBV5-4,CASSLINGREAFF,TGTGCCAGCAGCCTTATTAATGGGCGGGAAGCTTTCTTT
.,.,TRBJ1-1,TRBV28,CASRGRPEAFF,TGTGCCAGCAGGGGCCGACCTGAAGCTTTCTTT
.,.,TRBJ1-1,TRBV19,CASSSGPGTEAFF,TGTGCCAGTAGTTCGGGACCAGGGACTGAAGCTTTCTTT
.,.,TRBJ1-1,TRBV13,CASSIRIGGAASNTEAFF,TGTGCCAGCAGCATTAGGATTGGGGGGGCGGCGTCGAACACTGAAGCTTTCTTT
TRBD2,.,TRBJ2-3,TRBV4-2,CASSQEGTSGVTDTQYF,TGTGCCAGCAGCCAAGAAGGGACTAGCGGGGTCACAGATACGCAGTATTTT
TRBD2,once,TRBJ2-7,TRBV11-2,CASRGLANAYEQYF,TGTGCCAGCAGAGGACTAGCGAACGCCTACGAGCAGTACTTC
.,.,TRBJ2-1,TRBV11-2,CASSLASTGFGQFF,TGTGCCAGCAGCTTAGCCTCCACAGGGTTTGGGCAGTTCTTC
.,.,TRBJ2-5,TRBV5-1,CASSLFGDQETQYF,TGCGCCAGCAGCTTGTTTGGGGATCAAGAGACCCAGTACTTC
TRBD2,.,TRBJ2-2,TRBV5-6,CASSLGEGDTGELFF,TGTGCCAGCAGCTTGGGGGAGGGCGACACCGGGGAGCTGTTTTTT
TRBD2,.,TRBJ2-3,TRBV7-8,CASSGIAGGPIDTQYF,TGTGCCAGCAGCGGGATAGCGGGAGGGCCTATAGATACGCAGTATTTT
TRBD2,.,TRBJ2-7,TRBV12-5,CASGRGLAGDEQYF,TGTGCTAGTGGCCGGGGACTAGCGGGCGACGAGCAGTACTTC
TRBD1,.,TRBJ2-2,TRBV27,CASSQDRITGELFF,TGTGCCAGCAGCCAGGACAGGATCACCGGGGAGCTGTTTTTT
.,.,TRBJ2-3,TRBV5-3,CARSLGTGTTPRDTQYF,TGTGCCAGAAGCTTGGGGACCGGGACAACCCCAAGGGATACGCAGTATTTT
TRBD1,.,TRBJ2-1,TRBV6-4,CASSDSRDRYNEQFF,TGTGCCAGCAGTGACTCGAGGGACAGGTACAATGAGCAGTTCTTC
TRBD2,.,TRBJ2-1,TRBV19,CASSTRTSGRNEQFF,TGTGCCAGTAGTACCCGGACTAGCGGGAGGAATGAGCAGTTCTTC
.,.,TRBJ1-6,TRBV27,CASRTHYRADRSPLHF,TGTGCCAGCAGGACCCATTACAGGGCCGATAGGTCACCCCTCCACTTT
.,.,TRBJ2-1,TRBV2,CASSVDGDISYNEQFF,TGTGCCAGCAGTGTCGATGGAGACATCTCCTACAATGAGCAGTTCTTC
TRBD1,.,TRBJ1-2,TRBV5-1,CASSLAAGQGVGYTF,TGCGCCAGCAGCTTGGCTGCGGGACAGGGGGTTGGCTACACCTTC
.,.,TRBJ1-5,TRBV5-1,CASSQRGGNQPQHF,TGCGCCAGCAGTCAAAGGGGGGGCAATCAGCCCCAGCATTTT
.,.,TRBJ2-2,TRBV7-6,CASSSTGTPSNTGELFF,TGTGCCAGCAGCTCAACCGGGACACCCTCGAACACCGGGGAGCTGTTTTTT
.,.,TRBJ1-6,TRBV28,CASSSVGENSPLHF,TGTGCCAGCAGCTCCGTTGGTGAAAATTCACCCCTCCACTTT
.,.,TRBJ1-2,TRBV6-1,CASTPPGVYGYTF,TGTGCCAGCACTCCCCCTGGGGTGTATGGCTACACCTTC
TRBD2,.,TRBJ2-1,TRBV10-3,CAIRSERERNEQFF,TGTGCCATCAGATCGGAGCGGGAGAGAAATGAGCAGTTCTTC
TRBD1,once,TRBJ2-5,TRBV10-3,CAIGQGVQETQYF,TGTGCCATCGGACAGGGGGTCCAAGAGACCCAGTACTTC
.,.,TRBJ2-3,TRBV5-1,CASSLGSSLRTDTQYF,TGCGCCAGCAGCTTGGGTAGTAGTTTGCGCACAGATACGCAGTATTTT
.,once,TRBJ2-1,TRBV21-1,CASSKGTRTYNEQFF,TGTGCCAGCAGCAAGGGGACTAGGACCTACAATGAGCAGTTCTTC
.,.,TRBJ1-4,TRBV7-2,CASSLELPSREKLFF,TGTGCCAGCAGCTTAGAGCTCCCCTCGCGGGAAAAACTGTTTTTT
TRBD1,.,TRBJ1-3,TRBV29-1,CSVEGGQGLSGNTIYF,TGCAGCGTTGAAGGAGGACAGGGCCTCTCTGGAAACACCATATATTTT
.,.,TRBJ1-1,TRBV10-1,CASGPLSGHPPEAFF,TGCGCCAGCGGCCCCCTATCGGGACACCCTCCTGAAGCTTTCTTT
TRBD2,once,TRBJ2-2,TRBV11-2,CASSLLSGRVNTGELFF,TGTGCCAGCAGCTTGCTTAGCGGGAGAGTGAACACCGGGGAGCTGTTTTTT
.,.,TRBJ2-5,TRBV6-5,CASSYSGVPSGEQYF,TGTGCCAGCAGTTACTCGGGAGTCCCCTCGGGGGAGCAGTACTTC
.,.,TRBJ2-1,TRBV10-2,CASRETGNEQFF,TGCGCCAGCAGGGAGACTGGCAATGAGCAGTTCTTC